This passage covers 19 T cell receptor beta chains from one sample sequenced in a study of glioma-infiltrating T cells (TCRdb year 2016). TCRdb records Illumina MiSeq as the sequencer. TCR alpha and beta CDR3 regions were amplified with the iRepertoire nested amplicon-rescue multiplex PCR (arm-PCR) platform from RNA. TCRdb reanalyzed the raw reads on its own, using fastp at Q25 for trimming and MiXCR for clone calling, and kept in-frame beta chains. Each record represents a unique CDR3 protein, reported with the most common genes and DNA among its rows. The sample data list 6,000 or so distinct CDR3 sequences, and approximately 30% of these were observed just once. Around 14% of the sample is taken by the ten largest. The specimen was glioma tissue, nonneoplastic brain tissue, or PBMCs (not recorded which). These receptors all come from a human donor with low-grade glioma or glioblastoma, undergoing nonglioma brain surgery, or in good health (not recorded which).

At least ten counts were recorded for this clonotype. This rearrangement joins TRBV29-1 to TRBJ2-1; TRBD1 matches 9 bases. From germline, CDR1 is SQVTM and CDR2 ANQGSEA. With V trimmed by 7 bases and J by 7 bases, 11 bases remained unmatched. The CDR3 sequence is 14 residues long. The CDR3 DNA follows: TGCAGCGCTTCCGGACAGGGGCGAAGGAATGAGCAGTTCTTC. This translates into CSASGQGRRNEQFF.

This clonotype was seen only a few times. The chain's CDR3 is CASRPTGTGLNEQFF. CDR3 DNA sequence: TGTGCCAGCAGACCCACCGGGACAGGGTTGAATGAGCAGTTCTTC. The chain is built from TRBV13 and TRBJ2-1; 9 bases fit TRBD1. This CDR3 is 15 amino acids long. J lost 7 bases, V lost 6 bases, and 10 bases had no gene match. CDR1 is PRHDT and CDR2 is FYEKMQ in the germline V gene (reference sequence).

J is TRBJ2-7 and V is TRBV27, with D tentatively TRBD1 or TRBD2 (6 bases each). The CDR3 runs 16 residues. Germline CDR1 MNHEY, CDR2 SMNVEV (reference sequence). V lost 6 bases and J lost 4, with 22 bases in between. In DNA form, the CDR3 reads TGTGCCAGCAGGGCCCGAACCGGGGGCTTATCTTACGAGCAGTACTTC. It codes for CASRARTGGLSYEQYF.

This clonotype came up many times. V and J are TRBV11-2 and TRBJ2-7, with 15 bases that match TRBD2. The germline V gene has CDR1 SGHAT and CDR2 FQNNGV. V shed 4 bases, J shed 6 bases, and the junction held 7 bases outside the gene matches. The CDR3 has 16 amino acids. The CDR3 spells CASSSPPGLAGGEQYF. For the CDR3, the DNA is TGTGCCAGCAGCTCCCCCCCGGGACTAGCGGGAGGCGAGCAGTACTTC.

As regards this clonotype: This CDR3 is missing its conserved last phenylalanine or tryptophan, likely due to a read error. The DNA is omitted, as the CDR3 cannot be located on it reliably, and the CDR3 follows TCRdb's listing. The rearrangement links TRBV6-2 or TRBV6-3 to TRBJ2-5; the table calls TRBD1, which could not be checked here. The CDR3 adds up to 13 amino acids, both ends counted. Per germline, CDR1 MNHEY and CDR2 SVGEGT. The CDR3 loop is CASSYGAEETKYC.

At least ten counts were recorded for this clonotype. V gene TRBV5-1 combines with J gene TRBJ2-1, with 8 bases lining up with TRBD2. Germline lookup yields CDR1 SGHRS and CDR2 YFSETQ. With 4 bases clipped from V and 6 bases from J, the junction kept 12 bases outside the gene matches. The CDR3 length is 16 residues. In nucleotides, the CDR3 is TGCGCCAGCAGCACCGGGGGGGCGGGGGATTTCAATGAGCAGTTCTTC. Translating it yields CASSTGGAGDFNEQFF.

This clonotype is medium-sized within its sample. The chain joins TRBV28 to TRBJ1-6; the match to TRBD1 covers 8 bases. The germline V gene encodes CDR1 MDHEN and CDR2 SYDVKM. The CDR3 covers 14 residues. Germline trimming cut 7 bases from V and 8 bases from J; bases unmatched to any gene: 7. The CDR3 DNA sequence: TGTGCCAGCATCCCCGGACAGGGATATTCACCCCTCCACTTT. Translated, it gives CASIPGQGYSPLHF.

By sample fraction, this clonotype is medium-sized. V and J are TRBV19 and TRBJ1-5; D remains ambiguous. This CDR3 has 13 residues. Germline V lookup: CDR1 LNHDA, CDR2 SQIVND (reference sequence). V lost 3 bases and J 5 bases, leaving 8 bases between the germline ends. The CDR3, as DNA: TGTGCCAGTAGTATTAGGTGGCATCAGCCCCAGCATTTT. Its protein product is CASSIRWHQPQHF.

Many counts were recorded for this clonotype. V usage is TRBV10-3 and J usage is TRBJ2-3; the match to TRBD2 covers 12 bases. This CDR3 has 16 amino acids. J gave up 3 bases and V 4 bases, and 5 bases lay outside the gene matches. Germline CDR1 is ENHRY and CDR2 is SYGVKD. The CDR3 is CAISGGLAGSTDTQYF. CDR3 DNA: TGTGCCATCAGTGGAGGACTAGCGGGATCTACAGATACGCAGTATTTT.

This clonotype came up many times. The gene calls are TRBV11-2 and TRBJ2-3, with no clear D. CDR1 is SGHAT and CDR2 is FQNNGV in the germline V gene. Between the trimmed V and J ends, which lost 4 bases and 6 bases, there was a span of 14 bases. The CDR3 has 14 amino acids. The CDR3 DNA reads as TGTGCCAGCAGCTCTAGACCCCCTCCCGATACGCAGTATTTT. This codes for CASSSRPPPDTQYF.

In this sample, this clonotype is medium-sized (0.01 to 0.1%). CDR3 in amino acids: CASSQAGQANTEAFF. In DNA, the CDR3 is TGTGCCAGCAGCCAAGCGGGACAGGCGAACACTGAAGCTTTCTTT. V and J are TRBV4-2 and TRBJ1-1, with 8 bases that match TRBD1. J gave up 1 base and V 1 base, and 2 bases lay outside the gene matches. Germline loops: CDR1 LGHNA, CDR2 YNFKEQ. CDR3 length equals 15 residues.

This clonotype is medium-sized (0.01 to 0.1%) within its sample. This sequence joins TRBV6-2 or TRBV6-3 and TRBJ2-1, with 16 bases that match TRBD2. V lost 6 bases, J lost 6 bases, and 8 bases stayed unmatched. Per the germline V gene, CDR1 is MNHEY and CDR2 is SVGEGT. The CDR3 is 17 amino acids. CDR3 nucleotides: TGTGCCAGCAGCCGAACCGGGACTAGCGGGAGGGCCAATGAGCAGTTCTTC. This sequence encodes CASSRTGTSGRANEQFF.

Judged by abundance, this clonotype is medium-sized. The CDR3 DNA reads TGTGCCAGCAGCCCAAGCCAGGTTAGCACTGAAGCTTTCTTT. It specifies CASSPSQVSTEAFF. The rearrangement uses TRBV7-2 and TRBJ1-1; the D is unclear. Germline V lookup: CDR1 SGHTA, CDR2 FQGNSA. CDR3 length: 14 residues. V was cut by 5 bases and J by 4 bases, with 14 bases left in between.

In this sample, this clonotype is large (0.1 to 1%). This rearrangement joins TRBV20-1 to TRBJ2-3; 7 bases line up with TRBD2. The length of the CDR3 is 15 residues. CDR1 DFQATT and CDR2 SNEGSKA come from the germline V gene (reference sequence). V dropped 1 base and J dropped 6; count of bases not matched to a gene: 10. Here the CDR3 DNA reads TGCAGTGCTAGAGTTGAGGCGGGAGCAGGTGATACGCAGTATTTT. It specifies CSARVEAGAGDTQYF.

Many counts were recorded for this clonotype. The chain has TRBV18 and TRBJ2-7, with TRBD2 matching over 9 bases. The CDR3 extends over 18 amino acids. CDR1 is KGHSH and CDR2 is LQKENI in the germline V gene. V gave up 3 bases and J gave up 0 bases; unmatched junction bases: 12. This CDR3 reads CASSPSEIAGVPSYEQYV. The CDR3 DNA reads as TGTGCCAGCTCACCTAGTGAGATAGCGGGAGTGCCCTCCTACGAGCAGTACGTC.

By share, this clonotype ranks as medium-sized (0.01 to 0.1%). The chain is built from TRBV18 and TRBJ1-2; D ambiguous. The V gene lost 0 bases and the J gene lost 5 bases, with 7 bases spanning the gap. This CDR3 comprises 13 residues. CDR1 is KGHSH, CDR2 LQKENI, per germline. The CDR3 reads CASSPPTTYGYTF. CDR3 DNA sequence: TGTGCCAGCTCACCACCGACCACTTATGGCTACACCTTC.

The chain has TRBV28 and TRBJ1-5; 9 positions match TRBD1. Trimming at V came to 5 bases and at J to 3 bases, leaving 8 bases not matched to a gene. The CDR3 covers 16 residues. Germline lookup yields CDR1 MDHEN and CDR2 SYDVKM. The CDR3 nucleotides read TGTGCCAGCAGTAATCCCGGACAGGGGATCAATCAGCCCCAGCATTTT. Translation: CASSNPGQGINQPQHF.

A note on this clonotype: An end of the junction differs from the germline gene, which may be a read error. V and J are TRBV27 and TRBJ1-5; D possibly corresponds to TRBD1 (6 bases). This CDR3 spans 16 amino acids. Germline V gives CDR1 MNHEY, CDR2 SMNVEV (reference sequence). The CDR3: CPSRRAGTSFNQPQHF. CDR3 nucleotide sequence: TGCCCCAGCAGACGCGCCGGGACAAGTTTCAATCAGCCCCAGCATTTT.

In the case of this clonotype: One end of the junction is discordant with germline, which a read error may explain. The rearrangement joins TRBV2 to TRBJ2-1, with TRBD2 matching 7 bases. Looked up from germline, CDR1 is SNHLY and CDR2 is FYNNEI. The CDR3 sequence is 15 residues long. The CDR3 spells CASSKTSWGVGEQLF. Here the CDR3 DNA reads TGTGCCAGCAGTAAGACTAGCTGGGGGGTGGGTGAGCAGCTCTTC. Using reference TRBV2 and TRBJ2-1 for the parts outside the CDR3, the full variable domain is EPEVTQTPSHQVTQMGQEVILRCVPISNHLYFYWYRQILGQKVEFLVSFYNNEISEKSEIFDDQFSVERPDGSNFTLKIRSTKLEDSAMYFCASSKTSWGVGEQLFGPGTRLTVL.